Presented here are 14 T cell receptor beta chains from one specimen sequenced in a study of T-cell memory formation after mild COVID-19. TCRdb re-called the 5' RACE reads through MiXCR, storing one row per CDR3 protein. Among 100,000 or so distinct CDR3 sequences, approximately 10% were seen once, and the ten largest hold more than 35%. The sequencing input was PBMCs or a T cell subset sorted from them (not recorded which). The receptor set was obtained from a man younger than 30 who had mild COVID-19 (a few samples of this study predate the infection). Cell type and time point are not known.

Many counts were recorded for this clonotype. The gene calls are TRBV6-6 and TRBJ2-3, with D possibly being TRBD1 or TRBD2 (5 bases each). Trimming took off 7 bases at V and 2 bases at J, with 13 bases between the two ends. The CDR3 totals 14 residues. The germline V gene has CDR1 MNHNY and CDR2 SVGAGI (reference sequence). CDR3 sequence reads: CASTHTGTTDTQYF. The CDR3 coding sequence is TGTGCCAGCACGCACACCGGGACCACAGATACGCAGTATTTT.

This clonotype has at least ten counts. The rearrangement links TRBV7-6 to TRBJ2-3, with TRBD2 identical over 8 bases. CDR3 length: 15 amino acids. V lost 6 bases and J lost 6; bases outside the gene matches: 11. CDR1 and CDR2 from the germline V gene are SGHVS and FNYEAQ. The CDR3 loop reads CASSPTSGGGDTQYF. CDR3 nucleotides: TGTGCCAGCAGTCCTACTAGCGGCGGCGGGGATACGCAGTATTTT. Full variable domain (remainder filled in from reference TRBV7-6 and TRBJ2-3): GAGVSQSPRYKVTKRGQDVALRCDPISGHVSLYWYRQALGQGPEFLTYFNYEAQQDKSGLPNDRFSAERPEGSISTLTIQRTEQRDSAMYRCASSPTSGGGDTQYFGPGTRLTVL.

This chain joins TRBV20-1 and TRBJ1-1; D is perhaps TRBD1 (5 bases). Per the germline V gene, CDR1 is DFQATT and CDR2 is SNEGSKA (reference sequence). The length of the CDR3 is 14 residues. The V end was cut by 5 bases, the J end by 6 bases, with 19 bases between. Written as DNA, the CDR3 is TGCAGTGCTCGGGAACCAGGGAAAGGGGCTGAAGCTTTCTTT. This translates into CSAREPGKGAEAFF.

A few counts support this clonotype. V and J are TRBV9 and TRBJ2-3; 7 bases are a match to TRBD2. The CDR3 is 15 amino acids. The junction had 11 bases not matched to a gene; V was cut back by 0 bases and J by 10 bases. Germline V lookup: CDR1 SGDLS, CDR2 YYNGEE. The DNA of the CDR3 is TGTGCCAGCAGCGTAGAGGCGGGGGACGGTAAAGCGCAGTATTTT. This codes for CASSVEAGDGKAQYF.

This clonotype was found a few times. This rearrangement joins TRBV7-2 to TRBJ2-3, with 8 nucleotides matching TRBD2. Trimming removed 5 bases from V and 14 bases from J; junction bases left unmatched: 21. The germline V gene has CDR1 SGHTA and CDR2 FQGNSA. The CDR3 has 16 residues. The chain's CDR3 is CASSHPLGAGARRWYF. DNA for the CDR3: TGTGCCAGCAGCCACCCCCTGGGAGCGGGGGCCCGAAGGTGGTATTTT.

The V call is TRBV7-9, the J call TRBJ2-2, with D perhaps matching TRBD2 (5 bases). This CDR3 spans 15 amino acids. Germline V gene sequence: CDR1 SEHNR, CDR2 FQNEAQ (reference sequence). Between the trimmed V and J ends, which lost 7 bases and 3 bases, there was a span of 15 bases. The CDR3 sequence is CASTQVVRDTGELFF. CDR3 DNA sequence: TGTGCCAGCACCCAAGTAGTGCGGGACACCGGGGAGCTGTTTTTT.

This clonotype was seen at least ten times. The rearrangement joins TRBV7-9 to TRBJ2-2; D is possibly TRBD1 (5 bases). The CDR3 contains 13 residues. CDR1 SEHNR and CDR2 FQNEAQ come from the germline V gene (reference sequence). Trimming removed 5 bases from V and 3 bases from J, with 7 bases in between. The CDR3 loop is CASSLQDTGELFF. CDR3 sequence (DNA): TGTGCCAGCAGCCTACAGGACACCGGGGAGCTGTTTTTT.

This clonotype was seen only a few times. The genes are TRBV7-9 and TRBJ2-1; either TRBD1 or TRBD2 may fit D (5 bases each). Deletions cut 1 base from V and 8 bases from J, with 18 bases between. Germline CDR1 is SEHNR and CDR2 is FQNEAQ (reference sequence). The CDR3 has 16 residues. The CDR3 nucleotides read TGTGCCAGCAGCTTAGTGGGACGGGACCTACAATATGAGCAGTTCTTC. Translation: CASSLVGRDLQYEQFF.

For the CDR3, the DNA is TGCAGTGCCAATCCGTCGGGCAGGGTACACGAGCAGTTCTTC. Translated, it gives CSANPSGRVHEQFF. The chain recombines TRBV20-1 with TRBJ2-1; possibly TRBD1 for D (5 bases). CDR3 length: 14 amino acids. Germline assignment: CDR1 DFQATT and CDR2 SNEGSKA (reference sequence). Deletions cut 6 bases from V and 10 bases from J, with 22 bases between.

The V gene is TRBV7-6, the J gene TRBJ2-7; perhaps TRBD2 as D (6 bases). The germline gives CDR1 SGHVS, CDR2 FNYEAQ. This CDR3 comprises 18 residues. V shed 4 bases and J shed 2 bases, with 24 bases lying between them. The CDR3 loop is CASSSGRGEPGTPYEQYV. The CDR3 DNA sequence: TGTGCCAGCAGCTCTGGACGGGGTGAGCCCGGGACTCCCTACGAGCAGTACGTC.

This CDR3 reads CSVEPITSGEANTQYF. The CDR3, as DNA: TGCAGCGTTGAACCCATAACTAGCGGGGAGGCAAATACGCAGTATTTT. This sequence joins TRBV29-1 and TRBJ2-3; TRBD2 matches at 10 bases. The germline CDR1 and CDR2 sequences are SQVTM and ANQGSEA. The CDR3 length is 16 residues. The trim removed 2 bases at V and 7 bases at J, leaving 12 bases unmatched.

On this clonotype: Germline and junction disagree at one end, which may indicate a read error. J is TRBJ1-2 and V is TRBV9, with a tentative D call TRBD1 (5 bases). Germline V CDR1 and CDR2: SGDLS, YYNGEE. This CDR3 region has 11 residues. CDR3 sequence (DNA): TGTGCCAGCAGCGCGGACGGGCCGGGGGCCTTC. It is translated as CASSADGPGAF.

This clonotype has at least ten counts. The chain recombines TRBV6-5 with TRBJ1-6, with 7 bases matching TRBD1. Germline V lookup: CDR1 MNHEY, CDR2 SVGAGI. The CDR3 has 15 residues. Trimming cost V 3 bases and J 7 bases; bases outside gene matches: 6. CDR3: CASSYGDSFNSPLHF. The CDR3 nucleotides read TGTGCCAGCAGTTATGGGGACAGTTTCAATTCACCCCTCCACTTT.

This clonotype was counted between two and nine times. The chain carries TRBV29-1 and TRBJ2-5, with 10 bases fitting TRBD2. The ends lost 7 bases at V and 5 bases at J; junction bases unmatched: 13. CDR1 and CDR2 from the germline V gene are SQVTM and ANQGSEA. This CDR3 is built from 15 residues. CDR3 in amino acids: CSAERLAGGLETQYF. The CDR3 DNA reads as TGCAGCGCCGAAAGGTTAGCGGGGGGTCTGGAGACCCAGTACTTC.